The clone carrying this T cell receptor (beta chain) was observed once. Its matching antigen is unknown. The data originate from a study of CD8 T cells in ankylosing spondylitis. V was clipped by 2 bases and J by 7 bases; unmatched bases: 6. This CDR3 has 14 residues. Germline CDR1 reads SGDLS; CDR2 reads YYNGEE. Study-level points and caveats: Certain motif variants had earlier been reported in reactive arthritis synovial fluid and blood. A motif of 7 to 9 highly homologous TCR beta variants was seen as apparently characteristic of ankylosing spondylitis blood. Disease-linked clones bore a CD8+ phenotype, appearing relatively rarely in peripheral blood.

Quantitative 5'-RACE with molecular barcodes was used to make the TCR beta libraries. TCRdb passed the 5' RACE reads through MiXCR, listing each CDR3 protein once. Here the sample spans a few hundred thousand distinct CDR3 sequences, 15% to 20% being singletons. J is TRBJ2-1 and V is TRBV9, with 7 bases fitting TRBD2. The sequenced sample consisted of blood, either unsorted or a sorted T cell fraction (not recorded which). This TCR derives from a male donor with ankylosing spondylitis. CDR3 region: CASSVSGGLNEQFF. The CDR3 DNA follows: TGTGCCAGCAGCGTCTCCGGGGGGTTAAATGAGCAGTTCTTC.